Listed below are T cell receptor beta chains from one sample, sequenced in a study of CD8 T cells in Susac syndrome. TCRdb re-called the immunoSEQ multiplex PCR reads through MiXCR, storing one row per CDR3 protein. The sample carries approximately 200,000 distinct CDR3 sequences, roughly 94% recorded once. Specimen: CD4+ T cells from PBMCs. All receptors derive from a human donor with multiple sclerosis. Each CDR3 is given with its conserved first and last residue.

cdr3_length: 15; v_call: TRBV20-1; j_call: TRBJ1-2; cdr3_aa: CSAEGQGINNYGYTF
cdr3_length: 11; v_call: TRBV30; j_call: TRBJ1-2; cdr3_aa: CAWSVGGGYTF
cdr3_length: 13; v_call: TRBV20-1; j_call: TRBJ2-3; cdr3_aa: CSATAGATDTQYF
cdr3_length: 15; v_call: TRBV5-1; j_call: TRBJ1-6; cdr3_aa: CASSLDEGTNSPLHF
cdr3_length: 16; v_call: TRBV5-1; j_call: TRBJ2-1; cdr3_aa: CASSFSGGAEVNEQFF
cdr3_length: 10; v_call: TRBV2; j_call: TRBJ2-5; cdr3_aa: CASGEETQYF
cdr3_length: 12; v_call: TRBV29-1; j_call: TRBJ1-2; cdr3_aa: CSVGDRDPLYTF
cdr3_length: 14; v_call: TRBV29-1; j_call: TRBJ1-2; cdr3_aa: CSVEGAPGFYGYTF
cdr3_length: 16; v_call: TRBV3-1; j_call: TRBJ1-5; cdr3_aa: CASSQGSTADAQPQHF
cdr3_length: 15; v_call: TRBV12-3/TRBV12-4; j_call: TRBJ2-1; cdr3_aa: CASSPHGAGEGEQFF
cdr3_length: 15; v_call: TRBV20-1; j_call: TRBJ2-3; cdr3_aa: CSASEAIASTDTQYF
cdr3_length: 15; v_call: TRBV2; j_call: TRBJ1-1; cdr3_aa: CASRALTGKSTEAFF
cdr3_length: 13; v_call: TRBV29-1; j_call: TRBJ1-1; cdr3_aa: CSVLTGLNTEAFF
cdr3_length: 13; v_call: TRBV30; j_call: TRBJ1-6; cdr3_aa: CAWSLGGSSPLHF
cdr3_length: 13; v_call: TRBV9; j_call: TRBJ2-7; cdr3_aa: CASSVEGVGEQYF
cdr3_length: 15; v_call: TRBV30; j_call: TRBJ2-5; cdr3_aa: CAWSRSGGPQETQYF
cdr3_length: 15; v_call: TRBV25-1; j_call: TRBJ1-6; cdr3_aa: CASSEEGQGRTPLHF
cdr3_length: 13; v_call: TRBV30; j_call: TRBJ1-1; cdr3_aa: CAWTQEILTEAFF
cdr3_length: 12; v_call: TRBV20-1; j_call: TRBJ2-7; cdr3_aa: CSARRGSYEQYF
cdr3_length: 12; v_call: TRBV3-1; j_call: TRBJ2-1; cdr3_aa: CASSQYLGGQFF
cdr3_length: 13; v_call: TRBV7-9; j_call: TRBJ1-5; cdr3_aa: CASSWGINQPQHF
cdr3_length: 13; v_call: TRBV30; j_call: TRBJ2-7; cdr3_aa: CAWSVSRIYEQYF
cdr3_length: 13; v_call: TRBV29-1; j_call: TRBJ1-1; cdr3_aa: CSVDRDWNTEAFF
cdr3_length: 13; v_call: TRBV29-1; j_call: TRBJ2-1; cdr3_aa: CSVWPSSYNEQFF
cdr3_length: 16; v_call: TRBV15; j_call: TRBJ1-5; cdr3_aa: CATSRDLGGRSQPQHF
cdr3_length: 13; v_call: TRBV21-1; j_call: TRBJ2-5; cdr3_aa: CASSKGIQASQYF
cdr3_length: 13; v_call: TRBV9; j_call: TRBJ1-1; cdr3_aa: CASSVSPNTEAFF